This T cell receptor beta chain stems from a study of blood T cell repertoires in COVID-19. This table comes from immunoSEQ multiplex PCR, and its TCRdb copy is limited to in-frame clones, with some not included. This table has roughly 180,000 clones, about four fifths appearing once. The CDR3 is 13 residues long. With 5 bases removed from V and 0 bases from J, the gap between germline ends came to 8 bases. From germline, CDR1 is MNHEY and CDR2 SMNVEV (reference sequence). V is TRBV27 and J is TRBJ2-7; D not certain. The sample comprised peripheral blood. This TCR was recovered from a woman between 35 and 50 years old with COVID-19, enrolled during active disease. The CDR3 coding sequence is TGTGCCAGCAGTGGTCGGTCCTCCTACGAGCAGTACTTC. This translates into CASSGRSSYEQYF.